The clone carrying this TCR beta chain showed up just a few times. The CDR3 spans 14 residues. Trimming stripped 3 bases from V and 5 bases from J, with 14 bases between. Per germline, CDR1 WSHSY and CDR2 SAAADI. The sample belongs to a study of blood T cells in healthy people across ages. A second PCR, run for roughly 7 to 12 cycles, used a sample-barcoded 5' primer plus a J-beta primer mix. TCRdb reprocessed the 5' RACE reads via MiXCR and lists one record per CDR3 protein. The repertoire consists of 700,000 or so distinct CDR3 sequences, with about a fifth occurring once and the leading ten covering around 21%.

The material sequenced was blood. V is TRBV10-2 and J is TRBJ2-7; tentatively, D is TRBD1 or TRBD2 (5 bases each). This receptor was obtained from a man between 65 and 79 years old in good health. This CDR3 reads CASSDWQGRHEQYF. CDR3 nucleotides: TGCGCCAGCAGTGATTGGCAGGGACGCCACGAGCAGTACTTC.